The entry below describes one TCR beta chain. Antigen: not known. Some clones are missing from TCRdb's copy, which holds only in-frame ones; the method was immunoSEQ multiplex PCR. The repertoire includes approximately 80,000 clones, more than 80% of them detected once, and less than 7.5% sits in the top ten. This specimen belongs to a study of T cell responses to AZD1222 COVID-19 vaccine. The overall study: Pooling covered second doses at about 4 or about 12 weeks.

Whole-study results and caveats: Most donors were white British and more were female, and clonal diversity was possibly underestimated. Spike-wide coverage was observed for vaccine-associated CD4 TCRs, with dominant responses at 160-218 and 743-854. Nearly half of spike-specific TCRs reportedly target variant regions that are unmutated in the B.1.351 and B.1.1.7 variants.

This CDR3 has 14 amino acids. V shed 5 bases and J 9 bases; nucleotides not matched to a gene: 7. The germline gives CDR1 MGHRA, CDR2 YSYEKL. The chain is built from TRBV4-1 and TRBJ1-6; 7 bases align to TRBD1. This clonotype originated in an adult in good health. The input for sequencing was peripheral blood, taken on day 0 of AZD1222 vaccination. The CDR3 region has the DNA TGCGCCAGCAGCGAGAACAGGGGTCGTTCACCCCTCCACTTT. It translates to CASSENRGRSPLHF.